This entry lists 8 T cell receptor beta chains sequenced from one sample in a study of yellow fever vaccine responses in identical twins. Each CDR3 protein is one row after TCRdb ran MiXCR on the RT-PCR reads. Here the sample spans more than 11,000 distinct CDR3 sequences, 84% being singletons. Sequences were derived from T cells from blood (PBMCs), unsorted or a sorted subset (not recorded which), sampled before or after yellow fever vaccination (not recorded which). The receptors were gathered from a young woman who received the yellow fever vaccine.

The chain is built from TRBV11-1 and TRBJ1-1, with a weak D call TRBD1 (6 bases). The CDR3 covers 13 residues. From germline, CDR1 is SGHAT and CDR2 FQDESV (reference sequence). V was cut by 9 bases and J by 5 bases, with 16 bases left in between. CDR3 bases: TGTGCCAGTGGAACAGGGCCGTGGACTGAAGCTTTCTTT. Protein product: CASGTGPWTEAFF.

This sequence joins TRBV28 and TRBJ1-5; the D gene is possibly TRBD1 (5 bases). V was shortened by 6 bases and J by 7 bases, with 16 bases between the two germline ends. This CDR3 has 14 amino acids. The V gene's germline CDR1 is MDHEN and CDR2 SYDVKM. The CDR3 region is CASRETPGGQPQHF. CDR3 DNA sequence: TGTGCCAGCAGAGAAACACCGGGGGGGCAGCCCCAGCATTTT.

The chain uses TRBV18 and TRBJ2-7; 10 bases align to TRBD1. Trimming took 6 bases from V and 3 from J; bases not matched to a gene: 8. This CDR3 comprises 15 residues. Per the germline V gene, CDR1 is KGHSH and CDR2 is LQKENI. CDR3 region: CASSAGGQGFYEQYV. The CDR3 DNA reads as TGTGCCAGCTCCGCTGGGGGACAGGGGTTCTACGAGCAGTACGTC.

The chain links TRBV12-3 or TRBV12-4 to TRBJ2-1; 8 nucleotides align to TRBD2. The CDR3 totals 16 residues. Unmatched junction bases numbered 11, after V lost 7 bases and J lost 3 bases. The CDR3 is CASILLSGANYNEQFF. Here the CDR3 DNA reads TGTGCCAGCATTCTCCTTAGCGGGGCAAACTACAATGAGCAGTTCTTC.

In this sample, this clonotype turned up once. The rearrangement links TRBV6-4 to TRBJ2-3, with 7 nucleotides matching TRBD2. Trimming took 5 bases from V and 5 from J; bases not matched to a gene: 7. Germline-derived CDR1 and CDR2 are MRHNA and SNTAGT. The CDR3 is made up of 14 amino acids. In nucleotides, the CDR3 is TGTGCCAGCAGTTCCCGGGGGGACGGAGATACGCAGTATTTT. This sequence encodes CASSSRGDGDTQYF.

The J gene is TRBJ2-1, the V gene TRBV2; TRBD2 agrees at 12 bases. There are 14 residues in the CDR3. V lost 4 bases to trimming and J lost 8 bases; unmatched junction nucleotides: 3. Germline assignment: CDR1 SNHLY and CDR2 FYNNEI. DNA for the CDR3: TGTGCCAGCAGTGCATCTAGCGGGAGGGATGAGCAGTTCTTC. It is translated as CASSASSGRDEQFF.

The J gene is TRBJ2-7, the V gene TRBV2; 8 positions agree with TRBD1. The CDR3 has 13 residues. Germline loops: CDR1 SNHLY, CDR2 FYNNEI. V lost 6 bases to trimming and J lost 2 bases; unmatched junction nucleotides: 3. CDR3 amino acids: CASRDRVPYEQYF. The DNA for the CDR3 is TGTGCCAGCAGGGACAGGGTCCCCTACGAGCAGTACTTC.

The chain combines TRBV15 with TRBJ1-2; 7 bases align to TRBD1. Germline assignment: CDR1 LNHNV and CDR2 YYDKDF (reference sequence). This CDR3 is built from 19 residues. Trimming at V came to 0 bases and at J to 2 bases, leaving 15 bases not matched to a gene. DNA of the CDR3: TGTGCCACCAGCAGAGATCTGGTGCCTACAGGGGCAACAAACTATGGCTACACCTTC. Protein: CATSRDLVPTGATNYGYTF.